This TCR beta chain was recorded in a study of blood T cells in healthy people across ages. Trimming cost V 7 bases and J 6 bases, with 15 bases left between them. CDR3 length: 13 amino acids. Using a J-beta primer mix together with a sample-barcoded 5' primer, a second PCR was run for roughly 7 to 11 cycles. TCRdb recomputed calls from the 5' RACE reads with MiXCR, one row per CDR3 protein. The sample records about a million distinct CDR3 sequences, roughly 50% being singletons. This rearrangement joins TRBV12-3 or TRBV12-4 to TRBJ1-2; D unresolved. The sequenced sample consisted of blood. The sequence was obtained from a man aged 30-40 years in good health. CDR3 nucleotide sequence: TGTGCCAGCACAAAGACACATTTCCATGGCTACACCTTC. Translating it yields CASTKTHFHGYTF.